The rows below give T cell receptor beta chains drawn from one sample of a study of chemoradiotherapy in HPV16-positive cancers. Method: immunoSEQ multiplex PCR; TCRdb's copy keeps in-frame clones and lacks some. The sample holds tens of thousands of clones, roughly 80% seen once. This specimen was blood, taken from a patient who underwent chemoradiotherapy. The source of these receptors is a human donor with HPV-associated anogenital cancer. Each CDR3 is given with its conserved first and last residue. The order of the fields is CDR3 DNA, CDR3 protein, J gene, clone size, D gene, V gene. The D gene is left open where the match is weak. Where a row states a size, it is once, few, many or the class of an expanded clone; other rows omit it.

CDR3 DNA: TGTGCCAGCAGCCTTTCATCCTCTGGGGCCAACGTCCTGACTTTC; CDR3 protein: CASSLSSSGANVLTF; J gene: TRBJ2-6; clone size: NA; D gene: NA; V gene: TRBV7-9
CDR3 DNA: TGCGCCAGCAGCTTTGGAGACACTCGAAACACCATATATTTT; CDR3 protein: CASSFGDTRNTIYF; J gene: TRBJ1-3; clone size: once; D gene: NA; V gene: TRBV5-1
CDR3 DNA: TGTGCCAGCAGTGAAGTCGGGACGGCTAATGAAAAACTGTTTTTT; CDR3 protein: CASSEVGTANEKLFF; J gene: TRBJ1-4; clone size: NA; D gene: NA; V gene: TRBV2
CDR3 DNA: TGCAGCGTTGCAATTTCAAGGGTAACCGGGGAGCTGTTTTTT; CDR3 protein: CSVAISRVTGELFF; J gene: TRBJ2-2; clone size: NA; D gene: NA; V gene: TRBV29-1
CDR3 DNA: TGTGCCAGCAGCCCCACGGACAGGGGAGCCGAGCAGTACTTC; CDR3 protein: CASSPTDRGAEQYF; J gene: TRBJ2-7; clone size: NA; D gene: TRBD1; V gene: TRBV11-2
CDR3 DNA: TGTGCCAGCAGCTCCTCTGGACAGGGGCCAACTCGCTATGGCTACACCTTC; CDR3 protein: CASSSSGQGPTRYGYTF; J gene: TRBJ1-2; clone size: NA; D gene: TRBD1; V gene: TRBV5-4
CDR3 DNA: TGTGCCAGCAGCCAAGATAGCGGGGGTAGGACAGATACGCAGTATTTT; CDR3 protein: CASSQDSGGRTDTQYF; J gene: TRBJ2-3; clone size: NA; D gene: TRBD2; V gene: TRBV4-2
CDR3 DNA: TGTGCCAGCAGTGAAGGCGAGGGGGAGCCTTGGAAAGCTTTCTTT; CDR3 protein: CASSEGEGEPWKAFF; J gene: TRBJ1-1; clone size: few; D gene: NA; V gene: TRBV6-1
CDR3 DNA: TGCGCCAGCAGCTTGTCTACAGGGACCTACGAGCAGTACTTC; CDR3 protein: CASSLSTGTYEQYF; J gene: TRBJ2-7; clone size: few; D gene: NA; V gene: TRBV5-1
CDR3 DNA: TGCGCCAGCAGCATCGACGGTGGTGAGCAGTTCTTC; CDR3 protein: CASSIDGGEQFF; J gene: TRBJ2-1; clone size: NA; D gene: NA; V gene: TRBV5-1
CDR3 DNA: TGTGCCAGCAGTTCCCGGGACAGCTATGGCTACACCTTC; CDR3 protein: CASSSRDSYGYTF; J gene: TRBJ1-2; clone size: NA; D gene: TRBD1; V gene: TRBV6-1
CDR3 DNA: TGTGCCAGCAGCCGGGGCACAGCTAACTATGGCTACACCTTC; CDR3 protein: CASSRGTANYGYTF; J gene: TRBJ1-2; clone size: NA; D gene: NA; V gene: TRBV11-2
CDR3 DNA: TGTGCCAGCAGTCCCACGGGGACGGATTCATATGGCTACACCTTC; CDR3 protein: CASSPTGTDSYGYTF; J gene: TRBJ1-2; clone size: NA; D gene: NA; V gene: TRBV6-1
CDR3 DNA: TGTGCCAGCAGCTCCCCGGGACAGATATACAATGAGCAGTTCTTC; CDR3 protein: CASSSPGQIYNEQFF; J gene: TRBJ2-1; clone size: NA; D gene: TRBD1; V gene: TRBV4-2
CDR3 DNA: TGTGCCAGCAGCCCGGAACGGACTAGCGCCTACAATGAGCAGTTCTTC; CDR3 protein: CASSPERTSAYNEQFF; J gene: TRBJ2-1; clone size: once; D gene: TRBD2; V gene: TRBV7-8
CDR3 DNA: TGTGCCTGGAGCATCGGACAGGGAAACACCATATATTTT; CDR3 protein: CAWSIGQGNTIYF; J gene: TRBJ1-3; clone size: NA; D gene: NA; V gene: TRBV30
CDR3 DNA: TGTGCCAGCAGTGATGTTCGGGACAGTTTAAAAAGAGGTGAAAAACTGTTTTTT; CDR3 protein: CASSDVRDSLKRGEKLFF; J gene: TRBJ1-4; clone size: NA; D gene: TRBD1; V gene: TRBV6-1
CDR3 DNA: TGTGCCAGCAGCTTGCGGGGGGGGCCGAATACGCAGTATTTT; CDR3 protein: CASSLRGGPNTQYF; J gene: TRBJ2-3; clone size: NA; D gene: TRBD2; V gene: TRBV5-4
CDR3 DNA: TGTGCCACCAGCAGAGTAACAGGACAGAATCAGCCCCAGCATTTT; CDR3 protein: CATSRVTGQNQPQHF; J gene: TRBJ1-5; clone size: NA; D gene: NA; V gene: TRBV15
CDR3 DNA: TGTGCCACCAGCAGAGGGACCGGGGGTAAAGGTGAGCAGTTCTTC; CDR3 protein: CATSRGTGGKGEQFF; J gene: TRBJ2-1; clone size: NA; D gene: NA; V gene: TRBV15
CDR3 DNA: TGTGCCAGCAGTATATTACAGGGGCAAGAGACCCAGTACTTC; CDR3 protein: CASSILQGQETQYF; J gene: TRBJ2-5; clone size: NA; D gene: TRBD1; V gene: TRBV2
CDR3 DNA: TGCGCCAGCAGCCGCGGAGAGACCTCTGGGGCCAACGTCCTGACTTTC; CDR3 protein: CASSRGETSGANVLTF; J gene: TRBJ2-6; clone size: NA; D gene: NA; V gene: TRBV5-1
CDR3 DNA: TGCGCCAGCAGCTTGTCAGAAATGATGTACCAAGAGACCCAGTACTTC; CDR3 protein: CASSLSEMMYQETQYF; J gene: TRBJ2-5; clone size: once; D gene: NA; V gene: TRBV5-1
CDR3 DNA: TGTGCCAGCAGCGTAGCGCAGTCGGGGGCTGAAGCTTTCTTT; CDR3 protein: CASSVAQSGAEAFF; J gene: TRBJ1-1; clone size: NA; D gene: NA; V gene: TRBV9
CDR3 DNA: TGTGCCATCAGGGCGGAAACAGGGGGTGAAAAACTGTTTTTT; CDR3 protein: CAIRAETGGEKLFF; J gene: TRBJ1-4; clone size: NA; D gene: TRBD1; V gene: TRBV10-3
CDR3 DNA: TGTGCCAGCGGGGGACAGGGGGCGCGAGAGACCCAGTACTTC; CDR3 protein: CASGGQGARETQYF; J gene: TRBJ2-5; clone size: NA; D gene: TRBD1; V gene: TRBV6-5
CDR3 DNA: TGTGCCAGCAGTTCGCCGGGACAGGGACGTTCCTACGAGCAGTACTTC; CDR3 protein: CASSSPGQGRSYEQYF; J gene: TRBJ2-7; clone size: NA; D gene: TRBD1; V gene: TRBV5-4
CDR3 DNA: TGTGCCAGCAGCCAACCCGCGTTGAACACCGGGGAGCTGTTTTTT; CDR3 protein: CASSQPALNTGELFF; J gene: TRBJ2-2; clone size: NA; D gene: NA; V gene: TRBV5-4
CDR3 DNA: TGTGCCAGCAGTGGGTCATGGGACGGCAATCCGTTCTATGGCTACACCTTC; CDR3 protein: CASSGSWDGNPFYGYTF; J gene: TRBJ1-2; clone size: NA; D gene: NA; V gene: TRBV6-1
CDR3 DNA: TGTGCCAGTAGTATGGCCGGGTCCGGGGGAGTGTACCAAGAGACCCAGTACTTC; CDR3 protein: CASSMAGSGGVYQETQYF; J gene: TRBJ2-5; clone size: NA; D gene: NA; V gene: TRBV19
CDR3 DNA: TGCGCCAGCAGCTTGACTCAGGGACTAGCGCGGGAGCAGTACTTC; CDR3 protein: CASSLTQGLAREQYF; J gene: TRBJ2-7; clone size: NA; D gene: TRBD2; V gene: TRBV5-1
CDR3 DNA: TGTGCCAGCAGTCCACCGGGACAGGGAGTGGGTGAGCAGTTCTTC; CDR3 protein: CASSPPGQGVGEQFF; J gene: TRBJ2-1; clone size: NA; D gene: TRBD1; V gene: TRBV7-3